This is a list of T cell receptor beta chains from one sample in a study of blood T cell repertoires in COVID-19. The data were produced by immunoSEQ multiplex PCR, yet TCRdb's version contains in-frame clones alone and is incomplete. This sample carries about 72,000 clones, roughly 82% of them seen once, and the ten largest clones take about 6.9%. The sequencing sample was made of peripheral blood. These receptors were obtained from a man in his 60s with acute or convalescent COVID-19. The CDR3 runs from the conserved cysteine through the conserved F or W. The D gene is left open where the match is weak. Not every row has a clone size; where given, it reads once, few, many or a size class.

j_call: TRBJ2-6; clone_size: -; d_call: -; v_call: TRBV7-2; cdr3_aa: CASSWAGTGANVLTF; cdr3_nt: TGTGCCAGCAGCTGGGCCGGGACAGGGGCCAACGTCCTGACTTTC
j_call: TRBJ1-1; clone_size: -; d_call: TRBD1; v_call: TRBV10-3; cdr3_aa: CAIRAGTANTEAFF; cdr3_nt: TGTGCCATCAGGGCTGGGACAGCGAACACTGAAGCTTTCTTT
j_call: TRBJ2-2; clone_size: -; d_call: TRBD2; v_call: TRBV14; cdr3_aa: CASSSSGAGELFF; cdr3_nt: TGTGCCAGCAGCTCTAGCGGGGCCGGGGAGCTGTTTTTT
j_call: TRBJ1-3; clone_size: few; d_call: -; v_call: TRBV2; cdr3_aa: CASDDLGGSGNTIYF; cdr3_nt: TGTGCCAGCGACGATCTGGGGGGCTCTGGAAACACCATATATTTT
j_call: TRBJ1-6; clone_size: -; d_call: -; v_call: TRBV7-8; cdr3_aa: CASLRSLAYNSPLHF; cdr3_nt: TGTGCCAGCCTACGGAGCCTCGCCTATAATTCACCCCTCCACTTT
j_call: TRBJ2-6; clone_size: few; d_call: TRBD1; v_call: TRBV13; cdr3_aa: CASSGKTGALSGANVLTF; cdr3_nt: TGTGCCAGCAGCGGCAAGACAGGGGCGCTCTCTGGGGCCAACGTCCTGACTTTC
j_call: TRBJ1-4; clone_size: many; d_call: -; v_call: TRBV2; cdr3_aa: CATKKGNTEKLFF; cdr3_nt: TGTGCCACTAAAAAGGGGAATACAGAAAAACTGTTTTTT
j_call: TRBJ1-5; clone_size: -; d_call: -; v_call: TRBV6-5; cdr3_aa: CASQTGGSNQPQHF; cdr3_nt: TGTGCCAGTCAAACCGGTGGTAGCAATCAGCCCCAGCATTTT
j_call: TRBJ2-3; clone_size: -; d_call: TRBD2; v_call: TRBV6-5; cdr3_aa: CASRERGEQYF; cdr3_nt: TGTGCCAGCAGGGAGCGGGGTGAGCAATATTTT
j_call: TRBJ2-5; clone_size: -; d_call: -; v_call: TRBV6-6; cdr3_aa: CASRGGETQYF; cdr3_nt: TGTGCCAGCAGAGGGGGAGAGACCCAGTACTTC
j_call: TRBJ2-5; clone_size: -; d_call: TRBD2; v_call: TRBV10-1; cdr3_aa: CASSESRGGGGRETQYF; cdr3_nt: TGCGCCAGCAGTGAGTCTCGGGGCGGCGGGGGTAGAGAGACCCAGTACTTC
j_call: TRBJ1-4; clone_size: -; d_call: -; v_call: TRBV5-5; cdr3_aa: CASSVGGSANEKLFF; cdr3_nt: TGTGCCAGCAGCGTAGGGGGATCGGCTAATGAAAAACTGTTTTTT
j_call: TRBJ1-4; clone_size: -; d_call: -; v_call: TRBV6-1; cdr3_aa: CASSGPSANEKLFF; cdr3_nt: TGTGCCAGCAGTGGCCCCAGCGCTAATGAAAAACTGTTTTTT
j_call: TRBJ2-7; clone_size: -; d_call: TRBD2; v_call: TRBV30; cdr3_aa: CAWSPDSGGTGEQYF; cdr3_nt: TGTGCCTGGAGTCCAGATAGCGGGGGGACGGGCGAGCAGTACTTC
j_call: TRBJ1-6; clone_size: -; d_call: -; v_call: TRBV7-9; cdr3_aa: CASSRWGGGDNSPLHF; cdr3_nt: TGTGCCAGCAGCCGATGGGGCGGGGGTGACAATTCACCCCTCCACTTT
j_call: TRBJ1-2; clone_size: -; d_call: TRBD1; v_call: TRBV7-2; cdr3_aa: CASSGQGPVNYGYTF; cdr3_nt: TGTGCCAGCAGCGGACAGGGGCCGGTCAACTATGGCTACACCTTC
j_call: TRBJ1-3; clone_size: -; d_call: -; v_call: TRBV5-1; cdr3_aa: CASSLSLSVISGNTIYF; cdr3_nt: TGCGCCAGCAGCTTGTCTCTTTCCGTAATCTCTGGAAACACCATATATTTT
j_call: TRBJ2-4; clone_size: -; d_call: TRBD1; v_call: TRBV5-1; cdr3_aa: CASSVATGAKNIQYF; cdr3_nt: TGCGCCAGCAGCGTAGCGACAGGGGCCAAAAACATTCAGTACTTC
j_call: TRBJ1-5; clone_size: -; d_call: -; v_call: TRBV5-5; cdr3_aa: CASSLRSIGDQPQHF; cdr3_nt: TGTGCCAGCAGCTTGCGATCGATAGGGGATCAGCCCCAGCATTTT
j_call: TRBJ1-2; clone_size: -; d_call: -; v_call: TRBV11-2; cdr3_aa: CASSFIRRRASNYGYTF; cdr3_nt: TGTGCCAGCAGCTTTATCCGCCGGAGAGCCTCTAACTATGGCTACACCTTC
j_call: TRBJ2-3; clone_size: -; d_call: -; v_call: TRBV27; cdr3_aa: CASSLGLARDTQYF; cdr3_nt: TGTGCCAGCAGTTTAGGGCTAGCCCGAGATACGCAGTATTTT
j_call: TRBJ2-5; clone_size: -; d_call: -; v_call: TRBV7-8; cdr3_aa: CASSPAPGVRETQYF; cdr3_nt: TGTGCCAGCAGCCCGGCCCCCGGGGTGAGAGAGACCCAGTACTTC
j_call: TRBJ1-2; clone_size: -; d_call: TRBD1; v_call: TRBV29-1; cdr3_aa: CSVLHPRGHNYGYTF; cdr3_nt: TGCAGCGTGCTACACCCCAGGGGGCATAACTATGGCTACACCTTC
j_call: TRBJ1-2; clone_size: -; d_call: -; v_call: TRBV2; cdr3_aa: CASSEEAGAVAGYTF; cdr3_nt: TGTGCCAGCAGTGAGGAAGCAGGGGCTGTAGCTGGCTACACCTTC
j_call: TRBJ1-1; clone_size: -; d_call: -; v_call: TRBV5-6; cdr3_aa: CASSLGQMRTEAFF; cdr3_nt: TGTGCCAGCAGCTTGGGACAGATGAGGACTGAAGCTTTCTTT
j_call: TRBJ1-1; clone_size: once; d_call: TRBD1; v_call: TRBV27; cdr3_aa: CASSPAGTGNTEAFF; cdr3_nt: TGTGCCAGCAGTCCCGCGGGGACAGGGAACACTGAAGCTTTCTTT
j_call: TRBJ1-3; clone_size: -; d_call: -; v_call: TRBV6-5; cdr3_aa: CASYPGTPGNTIYF; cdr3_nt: TGTGCCAGCTATCCCGGGACTCCAGGAAACACCATATATTTT
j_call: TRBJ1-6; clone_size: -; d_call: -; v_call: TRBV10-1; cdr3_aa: CASSDTAYSPLHF; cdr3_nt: TGCGCCAGCAGTGACACCGCGTATTCACCCCTCCACTTT
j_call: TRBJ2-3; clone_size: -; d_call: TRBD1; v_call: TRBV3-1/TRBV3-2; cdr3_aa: CASSHRDRSTDTQYF; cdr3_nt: TGTGCCAGCAGCCACCGGGACAGGTCCACAGATACGCAGTATTTT
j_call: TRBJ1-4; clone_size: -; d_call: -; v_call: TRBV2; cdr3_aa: CASKVQATNEKLFF; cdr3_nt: TGTGCCAGCAAGGTACAGGCAACTAATGAAAAACTGTTTTTT
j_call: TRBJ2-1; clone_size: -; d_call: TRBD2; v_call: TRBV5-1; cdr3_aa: CASSWTWGTRLLHEQFF; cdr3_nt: TGCGCCAGCAGCTGGACGTGGGGGACTAGGCTTCTCCATGAGCAGTTCTTC
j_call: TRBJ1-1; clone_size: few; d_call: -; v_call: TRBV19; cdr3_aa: CASMGRLNTEAFF; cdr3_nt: TGTGCCAGTATGGGCCGCCTGAACACTGAAGCTTTCTTT
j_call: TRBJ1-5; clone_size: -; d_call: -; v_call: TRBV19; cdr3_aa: CASSAGWDQPQHF; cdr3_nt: TGTGCCAGTAGTGCGGGGTGGGATCAGCCCCAGCATTTT
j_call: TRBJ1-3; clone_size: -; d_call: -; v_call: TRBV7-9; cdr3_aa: CASSPRQSGNTIYF; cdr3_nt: TGTGCCAGCAGCCCCAGACAGTCTGGAAACACCATATATTTT
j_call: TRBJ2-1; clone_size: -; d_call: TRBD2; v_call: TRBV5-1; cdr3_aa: CASSLTRGDYNEQFF; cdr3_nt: TGCGCCAGCAGCTTGACACGGGGGGACTACAATGAGCAGTTCTTC
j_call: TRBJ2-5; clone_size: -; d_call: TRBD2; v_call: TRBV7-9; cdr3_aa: CASSLEGLVQETQYF; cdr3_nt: TGTGCCAGCAGCTTAGAGGGACTAGTCCAAGAGACCCAGTACTTC
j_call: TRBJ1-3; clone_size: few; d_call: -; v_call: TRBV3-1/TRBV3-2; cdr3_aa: CASSQEYLPGRENTIYF; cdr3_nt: TGTGCCAGCAGCCAAGAATACTTGCCGGGTCGTGAAAACACCATATATTTT
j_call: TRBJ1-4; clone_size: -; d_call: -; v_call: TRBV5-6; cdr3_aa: CASSRRTATNEKLFF; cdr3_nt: TGTGCCAGCAGCCGTCGGACAGCAACTAATGAAAAACTGTTTTTT
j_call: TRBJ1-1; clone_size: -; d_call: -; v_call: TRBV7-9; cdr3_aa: CASSAPGGTAFF; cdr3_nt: TGTGCCAGCAGCGCTCCGGGGGGAACGGCTTTCTTT
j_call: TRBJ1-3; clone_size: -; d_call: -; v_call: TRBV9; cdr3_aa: CASSLKGGGFGNTIYF; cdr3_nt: TGTGCCAGCAGCCTCAAAGGCGGGGGGTTCGGAAACACCATATATTTT
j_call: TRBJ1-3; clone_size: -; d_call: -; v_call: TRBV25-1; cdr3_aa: CASSAGLDSGNTIYF; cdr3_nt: TGTGCCAGCAGTGCAGGGCTAGACTCTGGAAACACCATATATTTT
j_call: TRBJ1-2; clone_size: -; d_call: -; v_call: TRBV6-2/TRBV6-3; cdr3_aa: CASSLDFATGGLYGYTF; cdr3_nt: TGTGCCAGCAGTCTCGACTTCGCCACGGGGGGGCTCTATGGCTACACCTTC
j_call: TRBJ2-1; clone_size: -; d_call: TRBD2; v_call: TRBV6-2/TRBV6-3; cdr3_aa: CASSPYLAGGLGMEQFF; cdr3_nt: TGTGCCAGCAGCCCTTACCTAGCGGGGGGCTTAGGCATGGAGCAGTTCTTC
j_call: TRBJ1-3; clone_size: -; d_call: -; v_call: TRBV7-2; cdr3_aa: CASSALQDFSGNTIYF; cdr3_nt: TGTGCCAGCAGCGCCCTACAGGATTTCTCTGGAAACACCATATATTTT
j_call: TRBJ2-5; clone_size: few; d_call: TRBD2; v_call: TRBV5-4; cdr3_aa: CASSFRGTSGGARETQYF; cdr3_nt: TGTGCCAGCAGCTTTAGAGGTACTAGCGGGGGGGCCAGAGAGACCCAGTACTTC
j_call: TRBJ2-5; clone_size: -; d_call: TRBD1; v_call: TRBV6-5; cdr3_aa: CASSLFPGTGGETQYF; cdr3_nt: TGTGCCAGCAGTTTATTCCCCGGGACAGGAGGTGAGACCCAGTACTTC
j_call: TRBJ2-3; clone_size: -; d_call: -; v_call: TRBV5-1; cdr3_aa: CASFSRETDTQYF; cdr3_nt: TGCGCCAGCTTTTCCAGGGAAACAGATACGCAGTATTTT
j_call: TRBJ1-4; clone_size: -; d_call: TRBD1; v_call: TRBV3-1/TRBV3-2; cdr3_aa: CASSQEVAGGGLNEKLFF; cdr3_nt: TGTGCCAGCAGCCAAGAGGTAGCAGGGGGCGGCCTAAATGAAAAACTGTTTTTT
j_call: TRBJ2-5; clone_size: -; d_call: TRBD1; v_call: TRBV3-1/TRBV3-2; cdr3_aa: CASSQGDRGLRSAQYF; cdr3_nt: TGTGCCAGCAGCCAAGGGGACAGGGGGCTACGATCGGCCCAGTACTTC
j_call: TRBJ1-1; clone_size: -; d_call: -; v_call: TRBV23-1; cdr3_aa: CASSQSNTNTEAFF; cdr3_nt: TGCGCCAGCAGTCAATCAAACACGAACACTGAAGCTTTCTTT
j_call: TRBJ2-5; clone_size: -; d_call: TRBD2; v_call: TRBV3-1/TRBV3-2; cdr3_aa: CASSQDFRASGGEETQYF; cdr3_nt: TGTGCCAGCAGCCAAGACTTTCGGGCTAGCGGGGGGGAAGAGACCCAGTACTTC
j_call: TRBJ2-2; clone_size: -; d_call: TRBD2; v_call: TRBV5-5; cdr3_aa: CASSPTSGGVTGELFF; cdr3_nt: TGTGCCAGCAGCCCGACTAGCGGGGGTGTTACCGGGGAGCTGTTTTTT